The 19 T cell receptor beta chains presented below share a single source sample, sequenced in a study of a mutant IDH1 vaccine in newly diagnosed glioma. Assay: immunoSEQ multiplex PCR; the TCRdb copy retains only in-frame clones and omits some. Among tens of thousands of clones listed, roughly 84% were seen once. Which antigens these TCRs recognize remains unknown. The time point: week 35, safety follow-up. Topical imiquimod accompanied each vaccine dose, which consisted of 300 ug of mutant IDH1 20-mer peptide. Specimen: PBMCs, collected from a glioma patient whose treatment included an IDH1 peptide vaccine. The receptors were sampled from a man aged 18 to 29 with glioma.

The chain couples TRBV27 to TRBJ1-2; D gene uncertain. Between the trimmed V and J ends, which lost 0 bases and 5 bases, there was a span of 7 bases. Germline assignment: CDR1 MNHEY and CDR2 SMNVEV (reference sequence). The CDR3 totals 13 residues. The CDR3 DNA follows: TGTGCCAGCAGTTTATCGATGGGGTATGGCTACACCTTC. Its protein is CASSLSMGYGYTF.

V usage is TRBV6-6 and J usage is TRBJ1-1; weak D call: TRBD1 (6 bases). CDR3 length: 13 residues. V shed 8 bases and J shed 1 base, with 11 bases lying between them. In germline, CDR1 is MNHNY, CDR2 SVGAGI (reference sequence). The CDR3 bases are TGTGCCAGCCCCAGGGGACAGAACACTGAAGCTTTCTTT. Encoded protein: CASPRGQNTEAFF.

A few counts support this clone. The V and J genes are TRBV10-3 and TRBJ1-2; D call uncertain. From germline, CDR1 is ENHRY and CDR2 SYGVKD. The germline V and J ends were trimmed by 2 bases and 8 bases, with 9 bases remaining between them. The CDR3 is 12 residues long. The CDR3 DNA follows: TGTGCCATCAGTGAGACCCTAGGGGGCTACACCTTC. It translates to CAISETLGGYTF.

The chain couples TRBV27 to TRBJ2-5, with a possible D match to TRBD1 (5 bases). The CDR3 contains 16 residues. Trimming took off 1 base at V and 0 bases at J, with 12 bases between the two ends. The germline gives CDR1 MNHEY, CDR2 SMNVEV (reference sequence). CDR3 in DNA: TGTGCCAGCAGTTTATTTGGGCGACAGAACCAAGAGACCCAGTACTTC. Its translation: CASSLFGRQNQETQYF.

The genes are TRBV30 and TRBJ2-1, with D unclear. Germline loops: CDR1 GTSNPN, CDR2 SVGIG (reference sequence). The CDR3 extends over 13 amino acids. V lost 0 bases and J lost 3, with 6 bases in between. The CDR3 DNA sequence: TGTGCCTGGAGTGTCGGAAGCTACAATGAGCAGTTCTTC. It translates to CAWSVGSYNEQFF.

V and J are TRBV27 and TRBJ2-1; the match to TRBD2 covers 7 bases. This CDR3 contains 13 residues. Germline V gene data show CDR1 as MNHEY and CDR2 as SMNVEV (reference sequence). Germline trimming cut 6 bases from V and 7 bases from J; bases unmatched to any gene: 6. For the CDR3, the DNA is TGTGCCAGCAGCTCGAATAGCGGGAATGAGCAGTTCTTC. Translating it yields CASSSNSGNEQFF.

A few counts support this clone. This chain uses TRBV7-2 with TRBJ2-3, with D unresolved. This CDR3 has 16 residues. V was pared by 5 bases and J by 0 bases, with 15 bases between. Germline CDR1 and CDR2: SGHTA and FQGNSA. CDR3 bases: TGTGCCAGCAGCCCCTCCCCCAGAGCTAGCACAGATACGCAGTATTTT. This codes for CASSPSPRASTDTQYF.

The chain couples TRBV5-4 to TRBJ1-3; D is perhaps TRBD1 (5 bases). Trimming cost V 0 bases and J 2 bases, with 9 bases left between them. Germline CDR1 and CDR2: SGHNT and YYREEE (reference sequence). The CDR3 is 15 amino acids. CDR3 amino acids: CASSLDLGAGNTIYF. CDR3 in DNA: TGTGCCAGCAGCTTGGATTTAGGGGCTGGAAACACCATATATTTT.

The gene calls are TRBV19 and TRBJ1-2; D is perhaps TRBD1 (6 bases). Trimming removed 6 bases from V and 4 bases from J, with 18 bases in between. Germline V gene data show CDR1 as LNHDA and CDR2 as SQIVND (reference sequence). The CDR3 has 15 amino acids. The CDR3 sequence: CASSIRDTQPYGYTF. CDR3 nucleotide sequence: TGTGCCAGTAGCATACGGGACACCCAACCCTATGGCTACACCTTC.

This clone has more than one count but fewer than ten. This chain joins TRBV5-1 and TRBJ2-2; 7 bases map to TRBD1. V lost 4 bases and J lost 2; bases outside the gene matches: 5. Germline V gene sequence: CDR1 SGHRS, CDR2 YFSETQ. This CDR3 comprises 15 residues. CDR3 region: CASSPRGGNTGELFF. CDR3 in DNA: TGCGCCAGCAGCCCCCGAGGGGGCAACACCGGGGAGCTGTTTTTT.

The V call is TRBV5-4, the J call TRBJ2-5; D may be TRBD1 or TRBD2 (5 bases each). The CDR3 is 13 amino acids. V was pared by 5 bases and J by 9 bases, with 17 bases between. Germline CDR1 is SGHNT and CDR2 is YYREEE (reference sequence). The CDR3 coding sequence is TGTGCCAGCAGTTATGACCCGGTGGGGGCCCAGTACTTC. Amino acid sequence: CASSYDPVGAQYF.

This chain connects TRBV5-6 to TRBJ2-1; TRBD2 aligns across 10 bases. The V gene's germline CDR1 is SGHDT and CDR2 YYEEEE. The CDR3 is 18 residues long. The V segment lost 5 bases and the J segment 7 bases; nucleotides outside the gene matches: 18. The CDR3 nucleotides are TGTGCCAGCAGTTTCATAAATCCCGGGACTAGCGTGTTGAATGAGCAGTTCTTC. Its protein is CASSFINPGTSVLNEQFF.

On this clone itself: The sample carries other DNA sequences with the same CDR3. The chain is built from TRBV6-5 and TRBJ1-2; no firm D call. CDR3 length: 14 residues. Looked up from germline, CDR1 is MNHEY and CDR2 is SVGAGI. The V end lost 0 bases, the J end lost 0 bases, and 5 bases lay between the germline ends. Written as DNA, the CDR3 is TGTGCCAGCAGTTACTCGGGGTCTAACTATGGCTACACCTTC. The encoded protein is CASSYSGSNYGYTF.

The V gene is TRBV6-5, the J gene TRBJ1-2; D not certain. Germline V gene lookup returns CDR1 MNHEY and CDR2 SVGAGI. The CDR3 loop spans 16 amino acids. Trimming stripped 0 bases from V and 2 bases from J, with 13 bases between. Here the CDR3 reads CASSYSSKGRNYGYTF. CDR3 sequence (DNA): TGTGCCAGCAGTTACTCGTCGAAAGGACGAAACTATGGCTACACCTTC.

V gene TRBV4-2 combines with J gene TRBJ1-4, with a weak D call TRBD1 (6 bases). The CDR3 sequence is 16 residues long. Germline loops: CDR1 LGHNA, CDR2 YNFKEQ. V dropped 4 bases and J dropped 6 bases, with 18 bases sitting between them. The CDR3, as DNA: TGTGCCAGCAGCCGACGGAAGGGGGGAGGTGATGAAAAACTGTTTTTT. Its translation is CASSRRKGGGDEKLFF.

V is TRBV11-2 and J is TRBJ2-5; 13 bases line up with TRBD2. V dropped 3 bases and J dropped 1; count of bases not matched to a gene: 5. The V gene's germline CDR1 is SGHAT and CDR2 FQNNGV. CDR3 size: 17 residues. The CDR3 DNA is TGTGCCAGCAGCTTGTCTGGGACTAGCGGGGCCCAAGAGACCCAGTACTTC. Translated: CASSLSGTSGAQETQYF.

CDR3 in DNA: TGCGCCAGCAGCCAAGACCAGGGAGGGTCGGCAGATACGCAGTATTTT. Its translation: CASSQDQGGSADTQYF. The rearrangement links TRBV4-3 to TRBJ2-3; 7 bases match TRBD2. The CDR3 loop spans 16 amino acids. V shed 0 bases, J shed 4 bases, and the junction held 7 bases outside the gene matches. CDR1 is LGHNA, CDR2 YSLEER, per germline.

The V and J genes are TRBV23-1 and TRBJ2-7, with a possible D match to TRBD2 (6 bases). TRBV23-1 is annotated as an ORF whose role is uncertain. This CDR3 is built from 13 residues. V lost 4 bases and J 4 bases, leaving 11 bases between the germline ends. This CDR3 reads CASSLGTLYEQYF. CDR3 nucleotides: TGCGCCAGCAGTCTAGGGACTTTGTACGAGCAGTACTTC.

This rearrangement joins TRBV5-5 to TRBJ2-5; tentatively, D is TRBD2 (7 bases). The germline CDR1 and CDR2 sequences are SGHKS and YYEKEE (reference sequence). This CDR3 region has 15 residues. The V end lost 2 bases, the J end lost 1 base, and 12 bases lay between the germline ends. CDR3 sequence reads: CASSFGGGGQETQYF. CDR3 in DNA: TGTGCCAGCAGCTTTGGGGGAGGGGGCCAAGAGACCCAGTACTTC.